This T cell receptor (beta chain) was sequenced in a study of cytomegalovirus exposure and HLA in healthy donors. Overall study context: Membership in the Caucasian-associated ancestry cluster was found for around 81% of approximately 430 genotyped donors.

General study results and limits: Most TCR sequences were rare, but some public TCRs occurred in many donors. CMV serostatus was the only immune exposure information that was available. Roughly even sequencing depth across donors was the assumption behind the presence/absence analyses.

In the PCR, 60 Vbeta and 13 Jbeta primers were used. This table comes from immunoSEQ multiplex PCR, and its TCRdb copy is limited to in-frame clones, with some not included. Here the sample spans 300,000 or so clones, roughly four fifths being singletons. This CDR3 has 14 residues. Germline CDR1 and CDR2: SGHTA and FQGNSA. The V and J ends lost 0 bases and 4 bases respectively, with 9 bases between them. On this clone itself: The antigen is unknown.

The sequenced sample was PBMCs. This chain uses TRBV7-2 with TRBJ1-1; the D gene is possibly TRBD1 (6 bases). The TCR was taken from a woman in her thirties or forties in good health and CMV-seropositive. CDR3 residues: CASSLAQGATEAFF. In DNA form, the CDR3 reads TGTGCCAGCAGCTTAGCACAGGGAGCCACTGAAGCTTTCTTT. Supplemented by reference TRBV7-2 and TRBJ1-1, the full variable domain reads GAGVSQSPSNKVTEKGKDVELRCDPISGHTALYWYRQSLGQGLEFLIYFQGNSAPDKSGLPSDRFSAERTGGSVSTLTIQRTQQEDSAVYLCASSLAQGATEAFFGQGTRLTVV.